These T cell receptor beta chains were read from a single sample in a study of regulatory T cells in long-lasting Graves disease. In TCRdb, the multiplex PCR reads were re-called with MiXCR into one record per CDR3 protein. The sample carries about 620,000 distinct CDR3 sequences, 16% recorded once. The same specimen was also included in a second study, on T cells in Graves' hyperthyroidism and ophthalmopathy.

This material consisted of peripheral blood mononuclear cells (PBMCs), taken at new diagnosis, from a patient treated with antithyroid drugs. The receptors were sampled from a woman in her twenties or thirties with Graves disease. The CDR3 runs from the conserved cysteine through the conserved F or W. D genes are given only for firm matches. The size entry is marked missing in some rows and otherwise reads once, few, many or a size class.

cdr3_nt	cdr3_aa	clone_size	v_call	j_call	d_call
TGTGCCAGCAGTGAGGGTTTTACCTACCAGACCCAGTACTTC	CASSEGFTYQTQYF	many	TRBV2	TRBJ2-5	-
TGTGCCAGCAGTTTATCGGACACCACAGATACGCAGTATTTT	CASSLSDTTDTQYF	many	TRBV27	TRBJ2-3	-
TGCAGTGCTAGAGATCGGACTAGCGGTCAGTACAATGAGCAGTTCTTC	CSARDRTSGQYNEQFF	few	TRBV20-1	TRBJ2-1	TRBD2
TGTGCCAGCAGGGCTAGCGGGAGTATGAACATTCAGTACTTC	CASRASGSMNIQYF	few	TRBV27	TRBJ2-4	TRBD2
TGTGCCGGACACAGTAACATGAACACTGAAGCTTTCTTT	CAGHSNMNTEAFF	-	TRBV30	TRBJ1-1	-
TGTGACAGCTCACGACAGCACACTGAAGCTTTCTTT	CDSSRQHTEAFF	once	TRBV18	TRBJ1-1	-
TGCGCCAGCAGTGGGGGACTACACGATGAGCAGTTCTTC	CASSGGLHDEQFF	-	TRBV10-1	TRBJ2-1	TRBD2
TGTGCTAGTGGCACCGAACGTCAGTCTGGGGCCAACGTCCTGACTTTC	CASGTERQSGANVLTF	many	TRBV12-5	TRBJ2-6	-
TGTGCCAGCAGCCAAAACAGGCAATTTGAAGCTTTCTTT	CASSQNRQFEAFF	-	TRBV14	TRBJ1-1	-
TGTGCCATCAGTGAGTCTCTAGACCATGAGCAGTTCTTC	CAISESLDHEQFF	many	TRBV10-3	TRBJ2-1	-
TGTGCCAGCAGTCCTCAGGCGGGGGGAAACACCATATATTTT	CASSPQAGGNTIYF	many	TRBV12-3/TRBV12-4	TRBJ1-3	-
TGCAGCGTTAACAGGGGTTGGACTGAAGCTTTCTTT	CSVNRGWTEAFF	many	TRBV29-1	TRBJ1-1	TRBD1
TGTGCGAGCACGGCTAGCGGCCAGTTAGAGACCCAGTACTTC	CASTASGQLETQYF	many	TRBV28	TRBJ2-5	TRBD2
TGTGCCAGCAGCTTACAGGGTACAGATACGCAGTATTTT	CASSLQGTDTQYF	many	TRBV7-9	TRBJ2-3	-